This TCR beta chain was recorded in a study of T-cell memory formation after mild COVID-19 (dated by TCRdb to about 2021). About the study as a whole: TCR sequence clusters from the two donors were found to be largely donor specific. T-cell clones expanding and contracting after mild COVID-19 in a couple of donors were tracked by longitudinal TCRalpha and TCRbeta repertoire sequencing. Two young, previously healthy adult volunteers made up the cohort, one male and one female. Results the study describes overall, beyond this receptor: SARS-CoV-2 specificity was not confirmed for the second-wave clones peaking on day 37. Some responding clones were found in pre-infection memory, which suggests that pre-existing cross-reactive memory T cells took part in the SARS-CoV-2 response. The study covered only a couple of mild cases, and larger cohorts including severe cases with pre-infection samples were considered necessary. Clones contracting from day 15 to 85 had balanced CD4/CD8 phenotypes, while a second wave expanding from day 15 to 37 was biased towards CD4+. Contracting CD4+ clones were found mainly in CM and EM memory subsets, while CD8+ clones were enriched in EMRA.

From the germline V gene (reference sequence), CDR1 is DFQATT and CDR2 is SNEGSKA. CDR3 length: 13 amino acids, cysteine to phenylalanine. Only CDR3 DNA is held: 39 bases, read in frame from base 1. This clonotype has just a few counts. It has no known antigen specificity. Per-base qualities were not stored, and no clone one base away is much larger. Sequencing used an Illumina NovaSeq 6000. cDNA libraries for TCRalpha and TCRbeta were prepared by 5'RACE using constant-segment primers, with sample barcodes and unique molecular identifiers added. RNA was extracted from every sample with Trizol reagent. Library amplification was performed in two PCR steps, and a second sample barcode and Illumina TruSeq adapters were introduced in the second step. Sequencing of the libraries was done on an Illumina NovaSeq, producing 2 x 150 bp paired-end reads. Processing in the source paper ran as follows. Reads were demultiplexed and collapsed into UMI-guided consensus sequences with migec v1.2.7. With mixcr v2.1.11, UMI consensuses were aligned to TRA and TRB V and J templates and assembled into clonotypes. A clonotype was counted as expanded or contracted only if both edgeR and NoisET called the change significant, with noise models trained on biological replicates. edgeR calls used a false discovery rate-adjusted p below 0.01 and a log2 fold-change threshold of 1. As an exploratory analysis of dynamics, max-normalized trajectories of the 1000 most abundant clonotypes were examined by PCA with hierarchical clustering. Each responding clone was given a CD4 or CD8 phenotype based on the CD4+ and CD8+ repertoires, which had been sequenced separately. In-frame beta chains were kept once TCRdb had trimmed the public reads at Q25 with fastp and called clones with MiXCR. Under each unique CDR3 protein, matching rows form one entry showing the most common genes and DNA. These V and J calls derive from TCRdb rather than the authors' analysis. In all, the sample holds about 400,000 distinct CDR3 sequences, and approximately 15% of those were seen once. The top ten clones comprise roughly 22% of the sample.

Ficoll-Paque density gradient centrifugation was the method used to isolate PBMCs. The receptor chain draws on TRBV20-1 and TRBJ1-1; 7 nucleotides in the junction match TRBD1. Sequenced: PBMCs or a T cell subset sorted from them (not recorded which). The TCR comes from a man aged 18-30 years who had mild COVID-19 (a few samples of this study predate the infection). The sample titles of this study are shuffled in the database, so cell type and time point are left out; the donor was told from shared clones. Here the CDR3 is given as CSLTGEVNTEAFF. At the DNA level, the sequence is TGCAGCCTTACAGGGGAGGTGAACACTGAAGCTTTCTTT.